This is a list of T cell receptor beta chains from one sample in a study of cytomegalovirus exposure and HLA in healthy donors. Assay used: immunoSEQ multiplex PCR; TCRdb lists only in-frame clones, some missing. The repertoire includes more than 140,000 clones, roughly 73% of them detected once, and 3% to 3.5% sits in the top ten. The sequencing sample was made of PBMCs. These TCRs come from a man in his forties or fifties in good health and CMV-seronegative. The CDR3 runs from the conserved cysteine through the conserved F or W. The D gene is left open where the match is weak. The listing skips clone size in some rows; elsewhere it reads once, few, many or a size class.

j_gene: TRBJ1-5
v_gene: TRBV2
abundance: -
d_gene: TRBD1
CDR3nt: TGTGCCAGCAGTGGGAACAGGGGGTTAAACAATCAGCCCCAGCATTTT
CDR3aa: CASSGNRGLNNQPQHF

j_gene: TRBJ1-2
v_gene: TRBV19
abundance: -
d_gene: -
CDR3nt: TGTGCCAGTGGGCAGGGTGGTGAGGACTATGGCTACACCTTC
CDR3aa: CASGQGGEDYGYTF

j_gene: TRBJ1-1
v_gene: TRBV6-6
abundance: -
d_gene: TRBD1
CDR3nt: TGTGCCAGCAGTGCCTCGACAGGGACTGAAGCTTTCTTT
CDR3aa: CASSASTGTEAFF

j_gene: TRBJ1-1
v_gene: TRBV5-1
abundance: -
d_gene: -
CDR3nt: TGCGCCAGCAGCTTGGTATCCGGGAGAGGTGCTTTCTTT
CDR3aa: CASSLVSGRGAFF

j_gene: TRBJ1-4
v_gene: TRBV18
abundance: -
d_gene: TRBD1
CDR3nt: TGTGCCAGCTCACCGGGACAGGGACGGACTGAAAAACTGTTTTTT
CDR3aa: CASSPGQGRTEKLFF

j_gene: TRBJ2-5
v_gene: TRBV5-6
abundance: -
d_gene: -
CDR3nt: TGTGCCAGCAGCTTTACCGGCGGGGAGACCCAGTACTTC
CDR3aa: CASSFTGGETQYF

j_gene: TRBJ2-2
v_gene: TRBV19
abundance: -
d_gene: -
CDR3nt: TGTGCCAGTTTGACGGACAGCGGGAACACCGGGGAGCTGTTTTTT
CDR3aa: CASLTDSGNTGELFF

j_gene: TRBJ1-2
v_gene: TRBV7-9
abundance: -
d_gene: -
CDR3nt: TGTGCCAGCAGCTTAGAGCTAAAAACAGTCTATGGCTACACCTTC
CDR3aa: CASSLELKTVYGYTF

j_gene: TRBJ1-5
v_gene: TRBV15
abundance: -
d_gene: -
CDR3nt: TGTGCCACCTCGGTATATAGCAATCAGCCCCAGCATTTT
CDR3aa: CATSVYSNQPQHF

j_gene: TRBJ2-1
v_gene: TRBV5-1
abundance: -
d_gene: TRBD1
CDR3nt: TGCGCCAGCAGCCCCGACAGGGGGAGTAATAATGAGCAGTTCTTC
CDR3aa: CASSPDRGSNNEQFF

j_gene: TRBJ2-3
v_gene: TRBV9
abundance: -
d_gene: TRBD2
CDR3nt: TGTGCCAGCAGCGTAGTGACTAGCGGGGGGGGATACACAGATACGCAGTATTTT
CDR3aa: CASSVVTSGGGYTDTQYF

j_gene: TRBJ2-7
v_gene: TRBV7-9
abundance: once
d_gene: -
CDR3nt: TGTGCCAGCAGCCCGGGGAGCTGGGACGAGCAGTACTTC
CDR3aa: CASSPGSWDEQYF

j_gene: TRBJ2-5
v_gene: TRBV6-5
abundance: once
d_gene: -
CDR3nt: TGTGCCAGCAGTTACTCTATCAGCCAAGAGACCCAGTACTTC
CDR3aa: CASSYSISQETQYF

j_gene: TRBJ2-5
v_gene: TRBV9
abundance: -
d_gene: -
CDR3nt: TGTGCCAGCAGCCCCCGACAGGATGCAGAGACCCAGTACTTC
CDR3aa: CASSPRQDAETQYF

j_gene: TRBJ1-5
v_gene: TRBV6-5
abundance: -
d_gene: -
CDR3nt: TGTGCCAGCAGTTCCCCCGGCGCAGGGGCACAGCCCCAGCATTTT
CDR3aa: CASSSPGAGAQPQHF

j_gene: TRBJ1-4
v_gene: TRBV2
abundance: -
d_gene: -
CDR3nt: TGTGCCAGCAGCACCGACAGTTATAATGAAAAACTGTTTTTT
CDR3aa: CASSTDSYNEKLFF

j_gene: TRBJ2-2
v_gene: TRBV2
abundance: -
d_gene: -
CDR3nt: TGTGCCAGCACTCCCACCAGTCCGGGGGAGCTGTTTTTT
CDR3aa: CASTPTSPGELFF

j_gene: TRBJ2-6
v_gene: TRBV5-1
abundance: -
d_gene: -
CDR3nt: TGCGCCAGTCGGCAGGGGGGTTCTCTGCGCGTCCTGACTTTC
CDR3aa: CASRQGGSLRVLTF

j_gene: TRBJ2-7
v_gene: TRBV28
abundance: -
d_gene: -
CDR3nt: TGTGCCAGCAGTTACAGGGCTCCCTACGAGCAGTACTTC
CDR3aa: CASSYRAPYEQYF

j_gene: TRBJ2-1
v_gene: TRBV5-1
abundance: -
d_gene: TRBD1
CDR3nt: TGCGCCAGCAGCCACGGGGGACAGGGTCGGATTGAGCAGTTCTTC
CDR3aa: CASSHGGQGRIEQFF

j_gene: TRBJ1-2
v_gene: TRBV28
abundance: -
d_gene: -
CDR3nt: TGTGCCACCCTGTCCCGATTCTCGGGTGGCTACACCTTC
CDR3aa: CATLSRFSGGYTF

j_gene: TRBJ1-4
v_gene: TRBV11-2
abundance: once
d_gene: -
CDR3nt: TGTGCCAGCAGCTTAACAGGGTTGGTGAAAAAACTGTTTTTT
CDR3aa: CASSLTGLVKKLFF

j_gene: TRBJ1-4
v_gene: TRBV18
abundance: -
d_gene: -
CDR3nt: TGTGCCAGCTCACCAAGGGAGGCAGCTAATGAAAAACTGTTTTTT
CDR3aa: CASSPREAANEKLFF

j_gene: TRBJ1-1
v_gene: TRBV6-1
abundance: -
d_gene: TRBD1
CDR3nt: TGTGCCAGCTTATCCCGGGACAGGAACACTGAAGCTTTCTTT
CDR3aa: CASLSRDRNTEAFF

j_gene: TRBJ2-2
v_gene: TRBV15
abundance: -
d_gene: TRBD1
CDR3nt: TGTGCCACCAGCACAGGGACAGGGTCGTTGTTCACCGGGGAGCTGTTTTTT
CDR3aa: CATSTGTGSLFTGELFF

j_gene: TRBJ1-3
v_gene: TRBV6-5
abundance: -
d_gene: -
CDR3nt: TGTGCCAGCATAGACAGAGGCTCTGGAAACACCATATATTTT
CDR3aa: CASIDRGSGNTIYF

j_gene: TRBJ2-3
v_gene: TRBV12-5
abundance: -
d_gene: -
CDR3nt: TGTGCTAGTGGTCCCGGAGATGGCGGCACAACGCAGTATTTT
CDR3aa: CASGPGDGGTTQYF

j_gene: TRBJ1-6
v_gene: TRBV19
abundance: -
d_gene: -
CDR3nt: TGTGCCAGTAAACATCCGAGGTCACCCCTCCACTTT
CDR3aa: CASKHPRSPLHF

j_gene: TRBJ2-7
v_gene: TRBV18
abundance: few
d_gene: TRBD1
CDR3nt: TGTGCCAGCTCCCGAATGGGATTGGACAGGGATGCATACGAGCAGTACTTC
CDR3aa: CASSRMGLDRDAYEQYF

j_gene: TRBJ1-1
v_gene: TRBV7-3
abundance: -
d_gene: TRBD1
CDR3nt: TGTGCCAGCAGTTACGGGAGACAGGGGAATGCTGAAGCTTTCTTT
CDR3aa: CASSYGRQGNAEAFF

j_gene: TRBJ1-2
v_gene: TRBV19
abundance: -
d_gene: TRBD1
CDR3nt: TGTGCCAGTAGTCCCTGGGACAGGGATTTTAATGGCTACACCTTC
CDR3aa: CASSPWDRDFNGYTF

j_gene: TRBJ1-2
v_gene: TRBV25-1
abundance: -
d_gene: -
CDR3nt: TGTGCCAGCAGTGAATCCGGGGGACCGCTCGGCTACACCTTC
CDR3aa: CASSESGGPLGYTF

j_gene: TRBJ1-1
v_gene: TRBV7-9
abundance: -
d_gene: TRBD1
CDR3nt: TGTGCCAGCAGCTTAGCCCTAACCAGGGGGAGAGGTTTTTTCACTGAAGCTTTCTTT
CDR3aa: CASSLALTRGRGFFTEAFF

j_gene: TRBJ2-1
v_gene: TRBV5-1
abundance: -
d_gene: TRBD2
CDR3nt: TGCGCCAGCAGAAGCGGGGCCTCCTACAATGAGCAGTTCTTC
CDR3aa: CASRSGASYNEQFF

j_gene: TRBJ2-7
v_gene: TRBV7-8
abundance: few
d_gene: TRBD1
CDR3nt: TGTGCCAGCAGCCGGGACAGATCCTACGAGCAGTACTTC
CDR3aa: CASSRDRSYEQYF

j_gene: TRBJ1-2
v_gene: TRBV5-6
abundance: -
d_gene: TRBD1
CDR3nt: TGTGCCAGCAGCTTGGGCTCCGGGACAGGGCTAGGAGGCTACACCTTC
CDR3aa: CASSLGSGTGLGGYTF

j_gene: TRBJ2-7
v_gene: TRBV6-1
abundance: -
d_gene: -
CDR3nt: TGTGCCAGCAGTGCGAAGGGGAACTCCAACTACGAGCAGTACTTC
CDR3aa: CASSAKGNSNYEQYF

j_gene: TRBJ2-2
v_gene: TRBV11-1
abundance: -
d_gene: TRBD2
CDR3nt: TGTGCCAGCAGCCCTTCTAGCGGGGGGGCTAACACCGGGGAGCTGTTTTTT
CDR3aa: CASSPSSGGANTGELFF

j_gene: TRBJ2-1
v_gene: TRBV5-1
abundance: few
d_gene: -
CDR3nt: TGCGCCAGCAGCTTGGTAGGGCTAGCGAACAATGAGCAGTTCTTC
CDR3aa: CASSLVGLANNEQFF

j_gene: TRBJ1-1
v_gene: TRBV14
abundance: -
d_gene: -
CDR3nt: TGTGCCAGCAGCCCCATTTCAGGGGTGAGGGCTGAAGCTTTCTTT
CDR3aa: CASSPISGVRAEAFF

j_gene: TRBJ2-7
v_gene: TRBV30
abundance: few
d_gene: TRBD1
CDR3nt: TGTGCCTGGAGTGACGACAGGGGCTACGAGCAGTACTTC
CDR3aa: CAWSDDRGYEQYF

j_gene: TRBJ1-4
v_gene: TRBV5-1
abundance: -
d_gene: TRBD1
CDR3nt: TGCGCCAGCAGCCTCGGACAGGGACCAGCTAATGAAAAACTGTTTTTT
CDR3aa: CASSLGQGPANEKLFF

j_gene: TRBJ1-2
v_gene: TRBV5-1
abundance: few
d_gene: -
CDR3nt: TGCGCCAGCAGGACCGACTCTAACTATGGCTACACCTTC
CDR3aa: CASRTDSNYGYTF